This is a list of T cell receptor beta chains from one sample in a study of graft-versus-host responses after intestinal transplantation. The assay was immunoSEQ multiplex PCR, and TCRdb's table has in-frame clones only and misses some. The sample includes fewer than 130,000 clones, 93% of them seen just once. Antigens for these TCRs are unknown. This specimen was unstimulated CD8+ T cells sorted from spleen or lymph node cells, taken before intestinal transplant. These receptor sequences come from a human donor who received an intestinal transplant. The CDR3 runs from the conserved cysteine through the conserved F or W. A D gene is named only where the DNA matches it firmly. Size is stated for part of the rows, as once, few or many counts, or as a class when the clone is expanded.

clone size,CDR3 length,D gene,J gene,V gene,CDR3 DNA,CDR3 protein
NA,15,NA,TRBJ1-1,TRBV2,TGTGCCAGCAGGCCCGCGGGGGCCGTGAACACTGAAGCTTTCTTT,CASRPAGAVNTEAFF
NA,15,NA,TRBJ2-3,TRBV21-1,TGTGCCAGCAGCAAGTTAGGGCTAAGCACAGATACGCAGTATTTT,CASSKLGLSTDTQYF
NA,15,NA,TRBJ2-3,TRBV7-2,TGTGCCAGCAGCTTAGCGTCAGCGTTCGCAGATACGCAGTATTTT,CASSLASAFADTQYF
NA,15,TRBD2,TRBJ2-1,TRBV30,TGTGCCTGGGAGACTAGCGGGAGGACTTACAATGAGCAGTTCTTC,CAWETSGRTYNEQFF
NA,11,NA,TRBJ2-7,TRBV29-1,TGCAGCGTTGATAAGGGAGCCGAGCAGTACTTC,CSVDKGAEQYF
NA,11,NA,TRBJ2-5,TRBV19,TGTGCCAGTAGTGCCAGAGAGACCCAGTACTTC,CASSARETQYF
once,14,NA,TRBJ2-3,TRBV4-1,TGCGCCAGCAGCCAGGTAACAGGGACAGATACGCAGTATTTT,CASSQVTGTDTQYF
NA,15,TRBD1,TRBJ1-2,TRBV10-2,TGCGCCAGCAGTGAGTCGATAGGGGGCGCAGATGGCTACACCTTC,CASSESIGGADGYTF
NA,14,NA,TRBJ2-3,TRBV28,TGTGCCAGCAGTTCGGAGTATGGGCCAGATACGCAGTATTTT,CASSSEYGPDTQYF
NA,12,TRBD2,TRBJ2-7,TRBV19,TGTGCCAGTAGTTGGGGACTAGACGAGCAGTACTTC,CASSWGLDEQYF
NA,9,NA,TRBJ2-1,TRBV29-1,TGCAGCGGAGGGGATGAGCAGTTCTTC,CSGGDEQFF
NA,13,NA,TRBJ2-7,TRBV27,TGTGCCAGCAGTTTAACAGACTCCTACGAGCAGTACTTC,CASSLTDSYEQYF
NA,15,TRBD2,TRBJ2-1,TRBV7-8,TGTGCCAGCAGCTCTTTAGCGGGCTCCTACAATGAGCAGTTCTTC,CASSSLAGSYNEQFF
NA,14,NA,TRBJ1-5,TRBV10-3,TGTGCCATCAGTGAGGGAGGGGCAGGGCAGCCCCAGCATTTT,CAISEGGAGQPQHF
NA,15,NA,TRBJ2-3,TRBV6-4,TGTGCCAGCCCCCGGACAGTACTACGCATAGATACGCAGTATTTT,CASPRTVLRIDTQYF
NA,12,NA,TRBJ2-2,TRBV7-9,TGTGCCAGCAGGCCAGGGGCCGGGGAGCTGTTTTTT,CASRPGAGELFF
NA,15,NA,TRBJ2-7,TRBV7-8,TGTGCCAGCAGCTTCAAAGTAGCGGTAACCTACGAGCAGTACTTC,CASSFKVAVTYEQYF
NA,16,NA,TRBJ2-1,TRBV27,TGTGCCAGCAGCCCTCCCAAGACTAGCTCCTACAATGAGCAGTTCTTC,CASSPPKTSSYNEQFF
NA,17,NA,TRBJ2-6,TRBV15,TGTGCCACCACAACGACTCACTCGGTCTCTGGGGCCAACGTCCTGACTTTC,CATTTTHSVSGANVLTF
NA,13,NA,TRBJ2-7,TRBV29-1,TGCAGCGCCTCCGGCGGGGTGACCTACGAGCAGTACTTC,CSASGGVTYEQYF
NA,16,TRBD1,TRBJ2-3,TRBV11-2,TGTGCCAGCAGCTCCAGGACAGGGGAGGTTGCAGATACGCAGTATTTT,CASSSRTGEVADTQYF
NA,14,NA,TRBJ1-1,TRBV7-6,TGTGCCAGCAGCTCCTCGGACAGCAACACTGAAGCTTTCTTT,CASSSSDSNTEAFF
NA,14,TRBD1,TRBJ2-7,TRBV11-2,TGTGCCAGCCAAGGGACAGGTCTCTCCTACGAGCAGTACTTC,CASQGTGLSYEQYF
NA,15,NA,TRBJ2-1,TRBV29-1,TGCAGCGTTGGGAGCCTTTGGGACTGGAACAATGAGCAGTTCTTC,CSVGSLWDWNNEQFF
NA,15,NA,TRBJ2-1,TRBV19,TGTGCCAGTAGTATACGGGACTTAGTATCCCATGAGCAGTTCTTC,CASSIRDLVSHEQFF
NA,13,NA,TRBJ2-7,TRBV27,TGTGCCAGCGGGGAAAGGGGCCCCTACGAGCAGTACTTC,CASGERGPYEQYF
NA,13,NA,TRBJ2-2,TRBV5-6,TGTGCCAGCAGCTTATCCGGACCCGGGGAGCTGTTTTTT,CASSLSGPGELFF
NA,16,NA,TRBJ1-2,TRBV7-9,TGTGCCAGCAGCTTAGCGGGGATGGGGCGGCCCCCTGGCTACACCTTC,CASSLAGMGRPPGYTF
once,17,TRBD1,TRBJ2-1,TRBV15,TGTGCCACCAGCGGATCCGGGACAGGGGGTCGCTACAATGAGCAGTTCTTC,CATSGSGTGGRYNEQFF
NA,14,NA,TRBJ1-4,TRBV30,TGTGCCTGGAGTGCACTGGAAAAGGATGAAAAACTGTTTTTT,CAWSALEKDEKLFF
NA,17,TRBD2,TRBJ2-5,TRBV2,TGTGCCAGCAGTCCGCGGGGGGGGGCCCGGAGACAAGAGACCCAGTACTTC,CASSPRGGARRQETQYF
NA,18,NA,TRBJ1-1,TRBV6-1,TGTGCCAGCAGTGAAGGACGATACAGGGTACTTGGAGACACTGAAGCTTTCTTT,CASSEGRYRVLGDTEAFF
NA,15,TRBD1,TRBJ2-1,TRBV15,TGTGCCACCAGCATAAGTGACAGGGACTACAATGAGCAGTTCTTC,CATSISDRDYNEQFF
NA,14,TRBD2,TRBJ2-7,TRBV27,TGTGCCAGCAGTTACGGGAGGGAATCCTACGAGCAGTACTTC,CASSYGRESYEQYF
NA,16,NA,TRBJ2-3,TRBV9,TGTGCCAGCAGCGTCGAGGGGGGAGCGGGGACAGATACGCAGTATTTT,CASSVEGGAGTDTQYF
NA,14,NA,TRBJ2-1,TRBV6-1,TGTGCCAGCAGTCCGACTGGAACCTACAATGAGCAGTTCTTC,CASSPTGTYNEQFF
once,14,NA,TRBJ2-7,TRBV6-5,TGTGCCAGCAGTTACGGGACCTTGGGGAACGAGCAGTACTTC,CASSYGTLGNEQYF
NA,15,TRBD1,TRBJ1-3,TRBV7-9,TGTGCCAGCAGCCTTCAGGGGGCAAGTGGAAACACCATATATTTT,CASSLQGASGNTIYF
NA,14,TRBD2,TRBJ2-7,TRBV7-8,TGTGCCAGCAGCTTGGGGGGACTAGATAGCGAGCAGTACTTC,CASSLGGLDSEQYF
NA,14,NA,TRBJ1-1,TRBV11-2,TGTGCCAGCAGGACCACGGGGCGCGAAACTGAAGCTTTCTTT,CASRTTGRETEAFF
NA,10,NA,TRBJ2-1,TRBV29-1,TGCAGCGCGGACAGCAATGAGCAGTTCTTC,CSADSNEQFF
NA,14,NA,TRBJ2-1,TRBV27,TGTGCCAGCAGCCCCCTCGACTCCTACAATGAGCAGTTCTTC,CASSPLDSYNEQFF
NA,14,TRBD2,TRBJ2-1,TRBV2,TGTGCCAGCAGTGAGCTAGCGGGTGACAATGAGCAGTTCTTC,CASSELAGDNEQFF
NA,18,TRBD2,TRBJ2-1,TRBV9,TGTGCCAGCAGCGTATCCCTAGGCGGGGGGAGCTCCTACAATGAGCAGTTCTTC,CASSVSLGGGSSYNEQFF
NA,13,NA,TRBJ2-2,TRBV13,TGTGCCAGCAGTAGACGGAACACCGGGGAGCTGTTTTTT,CASSRRNTGELFF
NA,18,TRBD1,TRBJ2-6,TRBV6-1,TGTGCCAGCAGTGACATGGGACAGCGCTCTTCTGGGGCCAACGTCCTGACTTTC,CASSDMGQRSSGANVLTF
NA,14,NA,TRBJ2-5,TRBV4-1,TGCGCCAGCAGCCAAGCTTCGTCCCAAGAGACCCAGTACTTC,CASSQASSQETQYF
NA,13,NA,TRBJ1-2,TRBV9,TGTGCCAGCAGCGCACACCAAGGGTATGGCTACACCTTC,CASSAHQGYGYTF
NA,16,NA,TRBJ2-1,TRBV4-2,TGTGCCAGCAGCCCCATGGCCAGAAAGGAGAGGGTTGAGCAGTTCTTC,CASSPMARKERVEQFF
once,15,TRBD1,TRBJ2-5,TRBV19,TGTGCCAGTAGTTCATGGGACAGAATCCGGGAGACCCAGTACTTC,CASSSWDRIRETQYF
NA,14,NA,TRBJ2-1,TRBV6-6,TGTGCCAGCAGTTACCGGGGCTCCTACAATGAGCAGTTCTTC,CASSYRGSYNEQFF
NA,17,TRBD2,TRBJ2-1,TRBV5-1,TGCGCCAGCAGCTGGGGCGGACTAGCGGGAGTTTTCAATGAGCAGTTCTTC,CASSWGGLAGVFNEQFF
NA,13,NA,TRBJ1-1,TRBV19,TGTGCCAGTAGTATGGGGGGTAACACTGAAGCTTTCTTT,CASSMGGNTEAFF
NA,14,NA,TRBJ1-2,TRBV27,TGTGCCAGCAGTTTATCGAGTGGGGTGGATGGCTACACCTTC,CASSLSSGVDGYTF
NA,13,NA,TRBJ2-7,TRBV28,TGTGCCAGCAGCCTGACATCTTCCTACGAGCAGTACTTC,CASSLTSSYEQYF